Presented here are 31 T cell receptor beta chains from one specimen sequenced in a study of T cell responses to AZD1222 COVID-19 vaccine (dated by TCRdb to the early 2020s). Explained via the paper, the time point label denotes: baseline before first vaccination. Receptor amplification or capture employed the immunoSEQ multiplex PCR assay. In its TCRdb copy, this immuneACCESS table keeps in-frame sequences only and misses some clones. Where compared with another copy, unresolved V genes explain less than half of these, and the others have no known cause. The sample profile shows under 150,000 clones; about nine tenths of them were found once. The ten largest clonotypes hold 3.4% of the sample. The starting material was peripheral blood, obtained on day 0 of AZD1222 vaccination. Receptors were obtained from an adult in good health.

The chain combines TRBV30 with TRBJ1-2; possibly TRBD1 for D (6 bases). The germline V gene encodes CDR1 GTSNPN and CDR2 SVGIG (reference sequence). The CDR3 consists of 12 residues. Trimming took off 4 bases at V and 1 base at J, with 7 bases between the two ends. CDR3 loop: CAWIQGNYGYTF. The CDR3 bases are TGTGCCTGGATACAGGGTAACTATGGCTACACCTTC.

The genes are TRBV7-2 and TRBJ1-5, with D perhaps TRBD1 (5 bases). This CDR3 spans 18 amino acids. V lost 0 bases and J lost 1, with 16 bases in between. Germline-derived CDR1 and CDR2 are SGHTA and FQGNSA. CDR3 sequence: CASSLAGVGVGSNQPQHF. The CDR3 bases are TGTGCCAGCAGCTTAGCGGGGGTGGGAGTTGGGAGCAATCAGCCCCAGCATTTT.

This clone was seen just once. The genes are TRBV9 and TRBJ1-1; D call uncertain. V was pared by 4 bases and J by 1 base, with 17 bases between. From germline, CDR1 is SGDLS and CDR2 YYNGEE. There are 16 residues in the CDR3. The CDR3 bases are TGTGCCAGCAGCCGGCCGGACTCTATGGGGAACACTGAAGCTTTCTTT. Translated: CASSRPDSMGNTEAFF. Full variable domain (remainder filled in from reference TRBV9 and TRBJ1-1): DSGVTQTPKHLITATGQRVTLRCSPRSGDLSVYWYQQSLDQGLQFLIQYYNGEERAKGNILERFSAQQFPDLHSELNLSSLELGDSALYFCASSRPDSMGNTEAFFGQGTRLTVV.

This clone occurred once. The chain employs TRBV6-6 and TRBJ2-7; 8 nucleotides align to TRBD1. The CDR3 runs to 14 residues. Trimming cost V 8 bases and J 4 bases; bases outside gene matches: 10. The germline V gene encodes CDR1 MNHNY and CDR2 SVGAGI (reference sequence). The CDR3 DNA follows: TGTGCCAGCTCGACAGGGGCTAGAGATTACGAGCAGTACTTC. Translated, it gives CASSTGARDYEQYF.

This clone was picked up a small number of times. The J gene is TRBJ1-5, the V gene TRBV7-9; 8 nucleotides align to TRBD1. V lost 5 bases and J lost 5; bases outside the gene matches: 5. CDR3 size: 14 residues. In germline, CDR1 is SEHNR, CDR2 FQNEAQ (reference sequence). The CDR3 is CASSPDRGDQPQHF. CDR3 bases: TGTGCCAGCAGCCCCGACAGGGGAGATCAGCCCCAGCATTTT.

The V gene is TRBV5-1, the J gene TRBJ1-4; D remains ambiguous. V gave up 0 bases and J gave up 8 bases, with 14 bases separating them. In germline, CDR1 is SGHRS, CDR2 YFSETQ. CDR3 length: 15 amino acids. CDR3 in DNA: TGCGCCAGCAGCTTGGAGGGAAATTTTCAAGAAAAACTGTTTTTT. Translated: CASSLEGNFQEKLFF.

The chain has TRBV11-1 and TRBJ1-3; D unresolved. Looked up from germline, CDR1 is SGHAT and CDR2 is FQDESV (reference sequence). V was pared by 2 bases and J by 4 bases, with 6 bases between. The CDR3 runs to 13 residues. The CDR3 region is CASSLSSGNTIYF. In DNA, the CDR3 is TGTGCCAGCAGCTTAAGTTCCGGAAACACCATATATTTT.

The chain links TRBV11-2 to TRBJ2-2; 7 nucleotides align to TRBD1. Germline V CDR1 and CDR2: SGHAT, FQNNGV. The CDR3 is 16 residues long. V dropped 2 bases and J dropped 1; count of bases not matched to a gene: 4. The CDR3 is CASSLQGQRNTGELFF. In DNA, the CDR3 is TGTGCCAGCAGCTTACAGGGACAGAGGAACACCGGGGAGCTGTTTTTT.

The rearrangement links TRBV30 to TRBJ1-6; 11 bases are a match to TRBD1. Germline-derived CDR1 and CDR2 are GTSNPN and SVGIG (reference sequence). CDR3 length: 15 residues. Trimming removed 1 base from V and 10 bases from J; junction bases left unmatched: 6. The CDR3 sequence: CAWSGTGGAGSPLHF. As DNA, the CDR3 is TGTGCCTGGAGTGGGACAGGGGGCGCAGGCTCACCCCTCCACTTT.

The chain links TRBV7-9 to TRBJ1-1; D is unresolved. The CDR3 totals 12 residues. V was trimmed by 0 bases and J by 7 bases, leaving 6 bases between them. The V gene's germline CDR1 is SEHNR and CDR2 FQNEAQ (reference sequence). For the CDR3, the DNA is TGTGCCAGCAGCTTAGCGCGCAGTGAAGCTTTCTTT. Translated: CASSLARSEAFF.

This clone has a handful of counts. The CDR3 DNA reads TGTGCCAGCAGCTTAGATTTCCGGGGACGAATAGAGACCCAGTACTTC. It encodes CASSLDFRGRIETQYF. The chain employs TRBV7-2 and TRBJ2-5, with D perhaps given as TRBD1 or TRBD2 (5 bases each). The V end was cut by 1 base, the J end by 4 bases, with 16 bases between. Per the germline V gene, CDR1 is SGHTA and CDR2 is FQGNSA. This CDR3 spans 16 amino acids.

This clone was picked up one time. The rearrangement joins TRBV5-4 to TRBJ1-2, with D unclear. Trimming left V 0 bases short and J 4 bases short, with 7 bases between. The CDR3 consists of 13 residues. The germline V gene encodes CDR1 SGHNT and CDR2 YYREEE (reference sequence). This CDR3 reads CASSLGGPYGYTF. The CDR3 nucleotides are TGTGCCAGCAGCTTGGGAGGGCCCTATGGCTACACCTTC.

The chain carries TRBV29-1 and TRBJ2-7; 9 nucleotides line up with TRBD1. Germline trimming cut 3 bases from V and 2 bases from J; bases unmatched to any gene: 5. The CDR3 consists of 14 residues. The germline V gene encodes CDR1 SQVTM and CDR2 ANQGSEA. In nucleotides, the CDR3 is TGCAGCGTTGATGTGGGACAGGGAACCTACGAGCAGTACTTC. This codes for CSVDVGQGTYEQYF.

The V gene is TRBV27, the J gene TRBJ1-6; D gene unclear. Germline V gene sequence: CDR1 MNHEY, CDR2 SMNVEV (reference sequence). CDR3 length: 13 residues. V was pared by 5 bases and J by 10 bases, with 12 bases between. The CDR3 loop is CASSQDLGSPLHF. Here the CDR3 DNA reads TGTGCCAGCAGTCAGGACTTGGGGTCACCCCTCCACTTT.

J is TRBJ2-3 and V is TRBV6-2 or TRBV6-3; TRBD2 matches 9 bases. CDR3 length: 17 residues. The junction had 7 bases not matched to a gene; V was cut back by 2 bases and J by 1 base. Germline V lookup: CDR1 MNHEY, CDR2 SVGEGT. Here the CDR3 DNA reads TGTGCCAGCAGTTACCGCTCTAGCGGGAAGGGCACAGATACGCAGTATTTT. This encodes CASSYRSSGKGTDTQYF.

This clone was seen a single time. The V and J genes are TRBV4-1 and TRBJ1-1; 9 nucleotides line up with TRBD1. The CDR3 is 15 residues long. Germline trimming cut 0 bases from V and 11 bases from J; bases unmatched to any gene: 10. The germline V gene encodes CDR1 MGHRA and CDR2 YSYEKL. The CDR3 DNA follows: TGCGCCAGCAGCCAAGAAGGGACAGGGAAACAGACGGCTTTCTTT. Protein sequence: CASSQEGTGKQTAFF.

The rearrangement joins TRBV12-5 to TRBJ2-1; TRBD2 agrees at 13 bases. Per germline, CDR1 LGHNT and CDR2 FRNRAP. J was trimmed by 3 bases and V by 5 bases; bases with no gene match: 10. This CDR3 is 18 amino acids long. The CDR3 nucleotides are TGTGCTAGTGGTACGACTAGCGGGGGGACCTCTTTCTACAATGAGCAGTTCTTC. It specifies CASGTTSGGTSFYNEQFF.

This clone has a single count. The V call is TRBV10-3, the J call TRBJ1-1; D is unresolved. CDR1 and CDR2 from the germline V gene are ENHRY and SYGVKD. V was shortened by 3 bases and J by 4 bases, with 12 bases between the two germline ends. The CDR3 contains 14 residues. Written as DNA, the CDR3 is TGTGCCATCAGTGAAGGAAGGCCGGGCACTGAAGCTTTCTTT. It codes for CAISEGRPGTEAFF.

The chain is built from TRBV19 and TRBJ1-4; D is perhaps TRBD1 (6 bases). Germline V gene lookup returns CDR1 LNHDA and CDR2 SQIVND (reference sequence). The CDR3 is 13 residues long. Trimming shortened V by 10 bases and J by 8 bases, and 17 bases separated the two germline ends. The CDR3 coding sequence is TGTGCCACCAAACCGAGGGGGGGCGAAAAACTGTTTTTT. Protein: CATKPRGGEKLFF. Full variable domain (missing parts from reference TRBV19 and TRBJ1-4): DGGITQSPKYLFRKEGQNVTLSCEQNLNHDAMYWYRQDPGQGLRLIYYSQIVNDFQKGDIAEGYSVSREKKESFPLTVTSAQKNPTAFYLCATKPRGGEKLFFGSGTQLSVL.

This clone was recorded once. V is TRBV5-1 and J is TRBJ1-2; no clear D gene. The CDR3 is made up of 13 amino acids. CDR1 SGHRS and CDR2 YFSETQ come from the germline V gene. V lost 1 base and J lost 8, with 12 bases in between. The CDR3: CASSLNGDSGYTF. Written as DNA, the CDR3 is TGCGCCAGCAGCTTGAACGGTGATAGCGGCTACACCTTC.

The chain couples TRBV4-3 to TRBJ1-2; TRBD1 aligns across 7 bases. The J segment lost 4 bases and the V segment lost 4 bases, leaving 6 bases of the junction unmatched. Germline CDR1 is LGHNA and CDR2 is YSLEER. The CDR3 is 14 amino acids. This CDR3 is CASSRDRVLYGYTF. The CDR3 coding sequence is TGCGCCAGCAGCCGAGACAGGGTGCTCTATGGCTACACCTTC.

The rearrangement joins TRBV5-1 to TRBJ1-2; D may be TRBD1 (5 bases). The CDR3 sequence is 15 residues long. Germline loops: CDR1 SGHRS, CDR2 YFSETQ. Trimming cost V 4 bases and J 5 bases, with 18 bases left between them. CDR3 protein: CASSPEVGGRYGYTF. CDR3 bases: TGCGCCAGCAGCCCGGAGGTGGGGGGTCGTTATGGCTACACCTTC.

This clone was counted only a few times. The V call is TRBV6-1, the J call TRBJ1-2, with 7 bases aligning to TRBD1. The length of the CDR3 is 16 residues. Germline CDR1 MNHNS, CDR2 SASEGT. After removal of 1 base from V and 3 bases from J, the junction contained 8 bases not matched to a gene. This CDR3 reads CASSEVEGAGHYGYTF. CDR3 DNA sequence: TGTGCCAGCAGTGAAGTAGAGGGGGCCGGGCACTATGGCTACACCTTC.

The DNA of the CDR3 is TGTGCCAGCAAGGGGGGCGGGGGAATTAACTATGGCTACACCTTC. Its protein is CASKGGGGINYGYTF. V usage is TRBV2 and J usage is TRBJ1-2; D may be TRBD1 (6 bases). V shed 7 bases and J shed 1 base, with 16 bases lying between them. The CDR3 is made up of 15 amino acids. In germline, CDR1 is SNHLY, CDR2 FYNNEI. The complete variable domain, with remaining parts taken from reference TRBV2 and TRBJ1-2, reads EPEVTQTPSHQVTQMGQEVILRCVPISNHLYFYWYRQILGQKVEFLVSFYNNEISEKSEIFDDQFSVERPDGSNFTLKIRSTKLEDSAMYFCASKGGGGINYGYTFGSGTRLTVV.

The chain links TRBV19 to TRBJ2-7, with 7 bases identical to TRBD1. Trimming removed 5 bases from V and 4 bases from J; junction bases left unmatched: 11. The CDR3 length is 15 residues. CDR1 LNHDA and CDR2 SQIVND come from the germline V gene (reference sequence). The CDR3 sequence: CASSRHHTGEYEQYF. DNA of the CDR3: TGTGCCAGTAGTCGCCACCATACAGGGGAGTACGAGCAGTACTTC.

This chain connects TRBV28 to TRBJ1-3; no firm D call. This CDR3 comprises 16 residues. Germline CDR1 is MDHEN and CDR2 is SYDVKM. Trimming removed 5 bases at V and 1 base at J, with 15 bases between. The CDR3 sequence is CASSPASTHSGNTIYF. The CDR3 DNA is TGTGCCAGCAGTCCAGCCTCGACACATTCTGGAAACACCATATATTTT.

The genes are TRBV28 and TRBJ2-1, with 8 bases lining up with TRBD2. The CDR3 is 16 amino acids. Germline CDR1 MDHEN, CDR2 SYDVKM. Trimming took 4 bases from V and 10 from J; bases not matched to a gene: 15. The CDR3 is CASSSPGGRTGREQFF. In DNA, the CDR3 is TGTGCCAGCAGTTCACCTGGCGGGAGGACGGGCCGCGAGCAGTTCTTC.

The V and J genes are TRBV6-5 and TRBJ2-1; 10 bases align to TRBD2. CDR3 size: 14 residues. V trimming: 10 bases; J trimming: 6 bases; junction bases outside the gene matches: 9. In germline, CDR1 is MNHEY, CDR2 SVGAGI. CDR3 nucleotide sequence: TGTGCCACCAAGGCTAGCGGGAGAGGCAATGAGCAGTTCTTC. This encodes CATKASGRGNEQFF.

The rearrangement links TRBV14 to TRBJ2-7; no clear D. V lost 0 bases and J 2 bases, leaving 11 bases between the germline ends. This CDR3 has 15 amino acids. CDR1 is SGHDN, CDR2 FVKESK, per germline. CDR3 sequence: CASSQDHGRTYEQYF. The CDR3 DNA is TGTGCCAGCAGCCAAGACCATGGACGGACCTACGAGCAGTACTTC.

This chain connects TRBV11-2 to TRBJ2-4, with 7 bases that match TRBD2. The germline CDR1 and CDR2 sequences are SGHAT and FQNNGV. The CDR3 is made up of 12 amino acids. V lost 8 bases and J lost 9; bases outside the gene matches: 7. CDR3 region: CASRGGMVIQYF. The CDR3 nucleotides read TGTGCCAGCCGGGGAGGGATGGTCATTCAGTACTTC.

The V gene is TRBV3-1 (or the pseudogene TRBV3-2), the J gene TRBJ2-3; the match to TRBD2 covers 9 bases. Germline V lookup: CDR1 LGHDT, CDR2 YNNKEL (reference sequence). Unmatched junction bases numbered 7, after V lost 5 bases and J lost 1 base. This CDR3 has 16 amino acids. CDR3 DNA: TGTGCCAGCAGCACAGGCTTAGCGGGGGGCACAGATACGCAGTATTTT. It yields the protein CASSTGLAGGTDTQYF.